The T cell receptor (beta chain) described here comes from a study of cytomegalovirus exposure and HLA in healthy donors. Primers: 60 Vbeta forward and 13 Jbeta reverse. Profiled with immunoSEQ multiplex PCR; TCRdb holds only in-frame clones, not every one. The sample has about 150,000 clones; roughly 82% are singletons. Notes on the study in general: The study designated over 150 TCR beta chains cytomegalovirus-associated. Rarity held for most TCR sequences, but there were some public TCRs that occurred in many donors. HLA restriction was apparent for most CMV-associated TCR beta chains in a later analysis.

After removal of 0 bases from V and 5 bases from J, the junction contained 4 bases not matched to a gene. Germline loops: CDR1 SGHRS, CDR2 YFSETQ. This CDR3 contains 15 residues. On this clone: Its antigen is as yet unknown.

The sample taken for sequencing was PBMCs. This clonotype was obtained from a woman between 45 and 60 years old in good health and CMV-seropositive. The chain carries TRBV5-1 and TRBJ2-2, with TRBD1 identical over 7 bases. The CDR3 sequence is CASSLGQGKTGELFF. In DNA form, the CDR3 reads TGCGCCAGCAGCTTGGGACAGGGAAAAACCGGGGAGCTGTTTTTT.